The T cell receptor (beta chain) described here comes from a study of human T cells and chemical hapten exposure. At least ten counts were recorded for this clonotype. Original processing methods: Individual samples carried between roughly 23,224 and 700,000 TCRs, with some 100,000 as the median. One entry per CDR3 protein, called by TCRdb with MiXCR from the RACE reads. TCRdb assigned the V and J calls; the authors' analysis was not used. The table lists some 50,000 distinct CDR3 sequences, 3.5% to 4.5% of them singletons. Time point defined: healthy volunteer bleed at 2 weeks. From whole blood left unfractionated, total RNA was extracted. Germline V lookup: CDR1 SGDLS, CDR2 YYNGEE. Trimming cost V 0 bases and J 1 base, with 13 bases left between them. The CDR3 contains 16 residues.

The sample was whole blood. The gene calls are TRBV9 and TRBJ1-1; a possible D gene is TRBD1 (5 bases). The clonotype was recovered from a female donor in good health. Some clones in this sample may be carry-over from other donors' samples. In DNA form, the CDR3 reads TGTGCCAGCAGCGTAGCTCCCGGCGGGACGAACACTGAAGCTTTCTTT. It codes for CASSVAPGGTNTEAFF.